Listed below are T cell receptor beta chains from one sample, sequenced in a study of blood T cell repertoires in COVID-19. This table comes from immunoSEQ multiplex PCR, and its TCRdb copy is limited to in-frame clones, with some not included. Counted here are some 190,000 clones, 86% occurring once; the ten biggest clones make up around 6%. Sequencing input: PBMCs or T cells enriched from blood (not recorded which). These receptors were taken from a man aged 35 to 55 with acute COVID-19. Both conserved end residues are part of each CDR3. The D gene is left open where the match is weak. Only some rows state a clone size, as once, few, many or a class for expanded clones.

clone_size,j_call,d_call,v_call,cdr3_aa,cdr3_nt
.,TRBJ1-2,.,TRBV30,CAWSVNPRGGGYTF,TGTGCCTGGAGTGTAAACCCTCGGGGGGGAGGCTACACCTTC
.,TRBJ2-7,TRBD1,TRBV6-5,CASSPSYRGLEQYF,TGTGCCAGCAGTCCTTCCTACAGGGGTCTCGAGCAGTACTTC
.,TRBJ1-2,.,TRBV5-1,CASRPEFASGGYTF,TGCGCCAGCAGGCCGGAATTCGCCTCGGGAGGCTACACCTTC
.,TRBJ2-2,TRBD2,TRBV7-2,CASSPSGLAGVGGELFF,TGTGCCAGCAGCCCATCAGGACTAGCGGGAGTAGGCGGGGAGCTGTTTTTT
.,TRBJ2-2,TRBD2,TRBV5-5,CASSWSSGTNTGELFF,TGTGCCAGCAGCTGGTCTAGCGGGACTAACACCGGGGAGCTGTTTTTT
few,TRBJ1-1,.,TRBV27,CASSSRTANTEAFF,TGTGCCAGCAGTTCAAGGACAGCCAACACTGAAGCTTTCTTT